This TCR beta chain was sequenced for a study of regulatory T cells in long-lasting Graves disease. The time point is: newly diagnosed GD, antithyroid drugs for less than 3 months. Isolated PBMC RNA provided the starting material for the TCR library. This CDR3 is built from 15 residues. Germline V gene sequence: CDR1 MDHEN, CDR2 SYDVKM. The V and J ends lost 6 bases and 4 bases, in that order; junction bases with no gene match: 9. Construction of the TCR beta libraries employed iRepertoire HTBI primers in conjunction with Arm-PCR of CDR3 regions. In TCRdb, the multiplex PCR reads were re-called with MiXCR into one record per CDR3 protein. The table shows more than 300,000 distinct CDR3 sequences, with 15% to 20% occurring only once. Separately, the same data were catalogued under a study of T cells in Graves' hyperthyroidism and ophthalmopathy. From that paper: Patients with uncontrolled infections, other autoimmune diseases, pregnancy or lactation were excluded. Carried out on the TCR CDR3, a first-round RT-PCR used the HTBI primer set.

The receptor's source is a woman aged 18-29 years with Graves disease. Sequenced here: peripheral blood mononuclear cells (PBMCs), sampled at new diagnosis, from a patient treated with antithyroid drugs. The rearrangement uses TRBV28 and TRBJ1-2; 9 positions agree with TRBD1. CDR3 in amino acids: CASSNTRTGVYGYTF. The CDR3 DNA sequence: TGTGCCAGCAGCAACACCCGGACAGGGGTCTATGGCTACACCTTC.